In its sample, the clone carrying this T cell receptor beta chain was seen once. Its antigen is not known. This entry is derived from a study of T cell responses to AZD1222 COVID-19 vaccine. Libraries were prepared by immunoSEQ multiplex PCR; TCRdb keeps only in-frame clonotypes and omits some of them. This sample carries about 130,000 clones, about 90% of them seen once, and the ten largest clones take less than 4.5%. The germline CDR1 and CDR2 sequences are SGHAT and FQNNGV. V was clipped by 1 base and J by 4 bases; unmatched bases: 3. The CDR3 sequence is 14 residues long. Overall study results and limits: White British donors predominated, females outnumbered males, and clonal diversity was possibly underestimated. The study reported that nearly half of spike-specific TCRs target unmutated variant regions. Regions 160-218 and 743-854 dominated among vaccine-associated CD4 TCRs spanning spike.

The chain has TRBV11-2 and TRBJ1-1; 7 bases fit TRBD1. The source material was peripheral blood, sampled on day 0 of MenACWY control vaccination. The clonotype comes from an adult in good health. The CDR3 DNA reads TGTGCCAGCAGCTTAGGACAGGGTGGCACTGAAGCTTTCTTT. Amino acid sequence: CASSLGQGGTEAFF.